The 5 T cell receptor beta chains presented below share a single source sample, sequenced in a study of molecular identifiers for immune sequencing clone quantification (dated by TCRdb to between 2017 and 2018). Libraries were prepared through PCR. TCRdb records NextSeq 500 as the sequencer. In TCRdb, the public reads were trimmed at Q25 with fastp and aligned with MiXCR, with productive beta chains retained. One record per CDR3 amino acid sequence lists the most common genes and DNA. The sample data list 400,000 to 600,000 distinct CDR3 sequences, and roughly 24% of these were observed just once. The ten biggest clones cover 0.76% of the sample. Sequenced sample: naive CD8+ T cells from blood, with Jurkat cell RNA spiked in. Per the publication, the cell subset or site label means: FACS-sorted CD8+CD4-CCR7+CD45RA+ naive T cells. These TCRs come from a human donor in good health. Some libraries in this study had Jurkat cell RNA spiked in.

A few counts support this clonotype. This chain joins TRBV29-1 and TRBJ1-1, with unresolved D. The CDR3 extends over 13 amino acids. The V gene lost 4 bases and the J gene lost 0 bases, with 9 bases spanning the gap. CDR1 and CDR2 from the germline V gene are SQVTM and ANQGSEA. Written as DNA, the CDR3 is TGCAGCGTTGCTGACACCTTGAACACTGAAGCTTTCTTT. This gives the protein CSVADTLNTEAFF.

This clonotype was seen only a few times. V usage is TRBV27 and J usage is TRBJ2-7; D remains ambiguous. CDR1 is MNHEY and CDR2 is SMNVEV in the germline V gene (reference sequence). V shed 5 bases and J shed 4 bases, with 12 bases lying between them. The length of the CDR3 is 13 residues. The CDR3 reads CASSLTLPYEQYF. The CDR3 DNA reads TGTGCCAGCAGTCTCACGCTCCCGTACGAGCAGTACTTC.

There are a few counts of this clonotype. The chain recombines TRBV6-2 or TRBV6-3 with TRBJ2-7, with D possibly matching TRBD2 (6 bases). The CDR3 sequence is 15 residues long. Germline values: CDR1 MNHEY, CDR2 SVGEGT. Trimming took 5 bases from V and 7 from J, leaving 21 bases between them. Here the CDR3 reads CASSPTGLKGREQYF. Here the CDR3 DNA reads TGTGCCAGCAGTCCAACGGGACTCAAGGGGAGGGAGCAGTACTTC.

This clonotype was seen a few times. V and J are TRBV7-3 and TRBJ1-5, with a tentative D call TRBD1 (6 bases). Trimming left V 4 bases short and J 2 bases short, with 18 bases between. This CDR3 has 17 amino acids. Germline V gene sequence: CDR1 SGHTA, CDR2 FQGTGA. The CDR3 region has the DNA TGTGCCAGCAGCTCTAGGGGGAGGGGAAGAGGCAATCAGCCCCAGCATTTT. Translated, it gives CASSSRGRGRGNQPQHF.

In this sample, this clonotype turned up many times. The chain couples TRBV5-1 to TRBJ1-1, with no clear D. The CDR3 length is 14 residues. V was clipped by 1 base and J by 1 base, with 8 bases between them. CDR1 is SGHRS and CDR2 is YFSETQ in the germline V gene. Here the CDR3 reads CASSLLGRNTEAFF. CDR3 DNA sequence: TGCGCCAGCAGCTTGTTGGGCAGGAACACTGAAGCTTTCTTT.